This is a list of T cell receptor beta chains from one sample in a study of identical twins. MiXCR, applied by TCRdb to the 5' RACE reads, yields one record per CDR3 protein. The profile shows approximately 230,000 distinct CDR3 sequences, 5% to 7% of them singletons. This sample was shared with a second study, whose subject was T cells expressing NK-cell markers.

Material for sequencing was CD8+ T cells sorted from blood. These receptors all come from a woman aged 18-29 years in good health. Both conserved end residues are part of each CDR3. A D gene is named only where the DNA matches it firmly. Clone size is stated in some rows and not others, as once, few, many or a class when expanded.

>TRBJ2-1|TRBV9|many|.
CASEASVDNEQFF
TGTGCCAGCGAAGCTAGCGTTGACAATGAGCAGTTCTTC
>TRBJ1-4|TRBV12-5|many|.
CASGLVPGLNEKLFF
TGTGCTAGTGGTTTGGTACCGGGTCTAAATGAAAAACTGTTTTTT
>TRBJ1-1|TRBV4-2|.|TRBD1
CASSHGQGYDTEAFF
TGTGCCAGCAGCCACGGACAGGGATATGACACTGAAGCTTTCTTT
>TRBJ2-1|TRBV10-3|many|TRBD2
CAIRETGTSGSFYEQFF
TGTGCCATCAGAGAAACCGGGACTAGCGGGAGTTTCTATGAGCAGTTCTTC
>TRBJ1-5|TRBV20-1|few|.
CSARHRDVNQPQHF
TGCAGTGCTAGACACAGGGATGTCAATCAGCCCCAGCATTTT
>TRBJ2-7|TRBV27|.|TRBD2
CASKIVGTSGRVVYEQYF
TGTGCCAGCAAGATCGTCGGGACTAGCGGGAGAGTGGTCTACGAGCAGTACTTC
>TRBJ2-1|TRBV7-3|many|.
CASSLTGGGAYEQFF
TGTGCCAGCAGCTTAACGGGTGGGGGGGCCTATGAGCAGTTCTTC
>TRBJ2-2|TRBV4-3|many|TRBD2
CASSPFLAGGSGTGELFF
TGCGCCAGCAGCCCCTTTCTAGCGGGAGGGTCTGGCACCGGGGAGCTGTTTTTT
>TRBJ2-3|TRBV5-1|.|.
CASSLVANTQYF
TGCGCCAGCAGCTTGGTAGCAAATACGCAGTATTTT
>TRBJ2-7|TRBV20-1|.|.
CSASTGLEQYF
TGCAGTGCTAGTACGGGTTTGGAGCAGTACTTC
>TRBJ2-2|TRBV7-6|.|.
CASSLRPQGTGELFF
TGTGCCAGCAGCCTTCGTCCTCAGGGGACCGGGGAGCTGTTTTTT
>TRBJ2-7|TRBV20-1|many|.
CSATDSSYEQYF
TGCAGTGCTACGGACAGCTCCTACGAGCAGTACTTC
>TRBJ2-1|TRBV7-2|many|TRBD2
CASSGHGLAVGNEQFF
TGTGCCAGCAGCGGACACGGACTAGCGGTCGGTAATGAGCAGTTCTTC
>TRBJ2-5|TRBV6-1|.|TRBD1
CASREGQGAGETQYF
TGTGCCAGCAGAGAGGGACAGGGGGCGGGGGAGACCCAGTACTTC
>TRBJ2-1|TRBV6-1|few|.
CASRGGRAPYNEQFF
TGTGCCAGCAGAGGGGGAAGAGCCCCATACAATGAGCAGTTCTTC
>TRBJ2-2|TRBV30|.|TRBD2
CAWLGGGRAPGELFF
TGTGCCTGGCTAGGAGGCGGGAGGGCCCCCGGGGAGCTGTTTTTT
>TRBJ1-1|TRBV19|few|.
CASSTGATEAFF
TGTGCCAGTAGTACCGGGGCCACTGAAGCTTTCTTT
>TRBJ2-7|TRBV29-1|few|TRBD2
CSVGEQGEKREGPGEQYF
TGCAGCGTTGGGGAACAGGGTGAGAAGCGGGAGGGCCCGGGGGAGCAGTACTTC
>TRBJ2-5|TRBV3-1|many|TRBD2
CASSQVGLAANQETQYF
TGTGCCAGCAGCCAAGTTGGACTAGCGGCAAACCAAGAGACCCAGTACTTC
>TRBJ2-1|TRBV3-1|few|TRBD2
CASSQALIAGGSDEQFF
TGTGCCAGCAGCCAAGCTCTTATAGCGGGAGGGAGCGATGAGCAGTTCTTC
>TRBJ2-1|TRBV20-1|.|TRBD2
CSAEGRASGAYNEQFF
TGCAGTGCCGAAGGGCGTGCTAGCGGGGCCTACAATGAGCAGTTCTTC
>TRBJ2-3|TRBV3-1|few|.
CASSQDPLSTQYF
TGTGCCAGCAGCCAAGACCCGCTGAGTACGCAGTATTTT
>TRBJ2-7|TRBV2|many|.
CASSVGEQYF
TGTGCCAGCAGTGTGGGGGAGCAGTACTTC
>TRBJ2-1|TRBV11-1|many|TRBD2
CASSFPTSGGSSYNEQFF
TGTGCCAGCAGCTTCCCGACTAGCGGGGGTAGCTCCTACAATGAGCAGTTCTTC
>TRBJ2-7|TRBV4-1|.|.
CASSRPRSGNLFFYEQYF
TGCGCCAGCAGCCGTCCTCGGTCAGGGAATTTATTTTTCTACGAGCAGTACTTC
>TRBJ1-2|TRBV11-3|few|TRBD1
CASSGQGGYGYTF
TGTGCCAGCAGCGGACAGGGGGGTTATGGCTACACCTTC
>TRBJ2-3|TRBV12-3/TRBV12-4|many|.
CATLGGGPTDTQYF
TGTGCCACCCTGGGCGGGGGCCCCACAGATACGCAGTATTTT
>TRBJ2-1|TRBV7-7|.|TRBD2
CAIPRGGRRNEQFF
TGTGCTATCCCACGGGGGGGCCGTCGGAATGAGCAGTTCTTC
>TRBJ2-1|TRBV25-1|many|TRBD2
CASSAPGGEQFF
TGTGCCAGCAGTGCCCCCGGGGGGGAGCAGTTCTTC
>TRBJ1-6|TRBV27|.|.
CASSLRQGNSPLHF
TGTGCCAGCAGTTTGCGTCAGGGGAATTCACCCCTCCACTTT
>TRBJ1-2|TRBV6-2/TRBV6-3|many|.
CASSYSGQTYGYTF
TGTGCCAGCAGTTACTCCGGACAGACCTATGGCTACACCTTC
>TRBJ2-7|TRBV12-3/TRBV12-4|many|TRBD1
CENKRTGSSYEQYF
TGCGAAAATAAGAGGACAGGGAGCTCCTACGAGCAGTACTTC
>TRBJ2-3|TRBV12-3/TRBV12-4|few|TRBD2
CASSSTGTRLQYF
TGTGCCAGCAGCTCTACCGGGACTAGGCTGCAGTATTTT
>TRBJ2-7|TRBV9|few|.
CASSPVGGRYEQYF
TGTGCCAGCAGCCCCGTGGGGGGGCGCTACGAGCAGTACTTC
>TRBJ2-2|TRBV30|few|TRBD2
CAWSPTPSAGVDTGELFF
TGTGCCTGGAGTCCAACCCCCTCAGCGGGAGTTGACACCGGGGAGCTGTTTTTT
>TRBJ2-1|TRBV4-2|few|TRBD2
CASRETSGGDNEQFF
TGTGCCAGCAGAGAGACTAGCGGGGGAGACAATGAGCAGTTCTTC
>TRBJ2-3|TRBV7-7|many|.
CASSLEGLDTDTQYF
TGTGCCAGCAGCCTAGAAGGACTCGACACAGATACGCAGTATTTT
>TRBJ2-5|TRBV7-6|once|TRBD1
CASSQTLPDRGSGETQYF
TGTGCCAGCAGCCAAACCCTCCCGGACAGGGGGTCGGGGGAGACCCAGTACTTC
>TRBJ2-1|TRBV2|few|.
CASSVRGEEFF
TGTGCCAGCAGTGTGCGGGGCGAGGAGTTCTTC
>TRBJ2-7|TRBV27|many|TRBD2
CASRLANSYEQYF
TGTGCCAGCCGACTAGCGAATTCCTACGAGCAGTACTTC
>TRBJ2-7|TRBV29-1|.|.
CSVEDPGTSGYEQYF
TGCAGCGTTGAAGATCCGGGCACTTCCGGCTACGAGCAGTACTTC